This T cell receptor (beta chain) was documented in a study of beta chain features in type 1 diabetes. V gave up 7 bases and J gave up 4 bases; unmatched junction bases: 8. The germline V gene encodes CDR1 MNHEY and CDR2 SVGAGI. The length of the CDR3 is 15 residues. About this clone: The antigen is undetermined.

Sorted CD4+ subsets: naive, central memory, regulatory, stem cell-like memory (CD45RO/CCR7/CD25/CD127/CD95/CD27 panel). Expressed TCRB transcripts got sequenced, as all isolated RNA was reverse transcribed. Sequencing used immunoSEQ multiplex PCR; TCRdb keeps in-frame clones, though not all of them. In the table there are 95,000 to 150,000 clones, around 17% of which are singletons. Study results and caveats: Insertion counts at VDJ junctions were lower in type 1 diabetes patients, who also showed more deletions there. Type 1 diabetes patients showed a moderate but significant shortening of TCRB CDR3s in all four CD4+ subsets.

This clonotype originated in a man younger than 40 with type 1 diabetes. Sequenced material: central memory CD4+ T cells from blood. The genes are TRBV6-5 and TRBJ2-3; 10 bases map to TRBD1. This CDR3 is CASTLGQGIADTQYF. As DNA, the CDR3 is TGTGCCAGCACCCTGGGACAGGGGATAGCAGATACGCAGTATTTT.